Listed below are T cell receptor beta chains from one sample, sequenced in a study of early T cells in non-severe SARS-CoV-2 infection. TCRdb recomputed calls from the 5' RACE reads with MiXCR, one row per CDR3 protein. The table shows 110,000 or so distinct CDR3 sequences, with 9% to 14% occurring only once. Specimen: whole blood. The receptors shown here come from an adult who was a healthcare worker with PCR-confirmed SARS-CoV-2 infection or an uninfected control (not recorded which). CDR3s include the opening cysteine and the closing phenylalanine or tryptophan. Each record gives: V gene, clone size, J gene, CDR3 protein. Clone size is stated in some rows and not others, as once, few, many or a class when expanded.

>TRBV7-2|.|TRBJ2-7
CASSLGERAYEQYF
>TRBV14|many|TRBJ2-1
CASSQIGGREYYNEQFF
>TRBV11-2|many|TRBJ1-2
CASSLRPLRDRGLNYGYTF
>TRBV5-1|few|TRBJ2-5
CASNSLSGTETQYF
>TRBV5-1|many|TRBJ2-2
CASSSGLADTGELFF
>TRBV28|.|TRBJ2-5
CASSLMASGGSGETQYF
>TRBV28|.|TRBJ1-1
CASSLVQGFAFF
>TRBV6-4|many|TRBJ1-5
CASSESGRGQPQHF
>TRBV14|.|TRBJ1-1
CASSQERRANTEAFF
>TRBV28|many|TRBJ1-1
CASVTTAEAFF
>TRBV18|few|TRBJ1-1
CASSPDKSTEAFF
>TRBV20-1|.|TRBJ2-5
CSASGGSETQYF
>TRBV29-1|few|TRBJ2-5
CSANSGGETQYF
>TRBV4-1|many|TRBJ2-7
CASSQDSGIAYEQYF
>TRBV15|.|TRBJ2-2
CATSRADSLNTGELFF
>TRBV5-1|many|TRBJ1-1
CASSLLAGGRNTEAFF
>TRBV2|.|TRBJ2-1
CASKKGGSSYNEQFF
>TRBV29-1|.|TRBJ1-2
CSVASGGLPYGYTF
>TRBV14|few|TRBJ2-7
CASSQGSSGGYEQYF
>TRBV29-1|few|TRBJ1-5
CSVAAGEYQPQHF
>TRBV12-3/TRBV12-4|many|TRBJ1-5
CASSFDRGLDSNQPQHF
>TRBV6-5|.|TRBJ2-1
CASSLRGAVNNEQFF
>TRBV5-6|few|TRBJ2-1
CASSLVRGTVNEQFF
>TRBV27|few|TRBJ2-7
CASSLRVSGSMGTYEQYF
>TRBV12-3/TRBV12-4|.|TRBJ2-4
CASRAGTGKVVEAKNIQYF
>TRBV6-2/TRBV6-3|.|TRBJ1-5
CASSYDRLNQPQHF
>TRBV10-3|many|TRBJ2-3
CAISDPGTRRNTQYF
>TRBV2|few|TRBJ1-1
CASSYTGGGTEAFF
>TRBV12-3/TRBV12-4|.|TRBJ2-3
CASGWGDTQYF
>TRBV11-2|.|TRBJ2-7
CASSSTEQGYEQYF
>TRBV7-9|few|TRBJ2-5
CASNPIPGIPPETQYF
>TRBV28|.|TRBJ1-3
CASRKPSGNTIYF
>TRBV13|few|TRBJ2-5
CASSWTGGETQYF
>TRBV20-1|many|TRBJ1-5
CSASEAANQPQHF
>TRBV29-1|.|TRBJ2-1
CSGRESYNEQFF
>TRBV7-4|.|TRBJ1-6
CASSPRVGDPYNSPLHF
>TRBV3-1|few|TRBJ1-5
CASSQDGAGGQPQHF
>TRBV27|.|TRBJ1-2
CASRQGQGFGYGYTF
>TRBV19|many|TRBJ2-2
CASSGWGPSGSGSGTGELFF
>TRBV7-9|many|TRBJ1-5
CASSSHASGANQPQHF
>TRBV11-2|few|TRBJ2-1
CASSSGTGGNEQFF
>TRBV19|.|TRBJ2-1
CASSLALYNEQFF
>TRBV5-5|many|TRBJ1-3
CASSEAGTLSGNTIYF
>TRBV11-3|many|TRBJ2-4
CASSRRTGSDTYAKNIQYF
>TRBV29-1|many|TRBJ2-5
CSASGSQQETQYF
>TRBV4-1|.|TRBJ2-7
CASSQVGQSSYEQYF
>TRBV12-3/TRBV12-4|.|TRBJ1-1
CASSLVHRKGEAFF
>TRBV12-3/TRBV12-4|many|TRBJ2-1
CASSLGTSSYNEQFF